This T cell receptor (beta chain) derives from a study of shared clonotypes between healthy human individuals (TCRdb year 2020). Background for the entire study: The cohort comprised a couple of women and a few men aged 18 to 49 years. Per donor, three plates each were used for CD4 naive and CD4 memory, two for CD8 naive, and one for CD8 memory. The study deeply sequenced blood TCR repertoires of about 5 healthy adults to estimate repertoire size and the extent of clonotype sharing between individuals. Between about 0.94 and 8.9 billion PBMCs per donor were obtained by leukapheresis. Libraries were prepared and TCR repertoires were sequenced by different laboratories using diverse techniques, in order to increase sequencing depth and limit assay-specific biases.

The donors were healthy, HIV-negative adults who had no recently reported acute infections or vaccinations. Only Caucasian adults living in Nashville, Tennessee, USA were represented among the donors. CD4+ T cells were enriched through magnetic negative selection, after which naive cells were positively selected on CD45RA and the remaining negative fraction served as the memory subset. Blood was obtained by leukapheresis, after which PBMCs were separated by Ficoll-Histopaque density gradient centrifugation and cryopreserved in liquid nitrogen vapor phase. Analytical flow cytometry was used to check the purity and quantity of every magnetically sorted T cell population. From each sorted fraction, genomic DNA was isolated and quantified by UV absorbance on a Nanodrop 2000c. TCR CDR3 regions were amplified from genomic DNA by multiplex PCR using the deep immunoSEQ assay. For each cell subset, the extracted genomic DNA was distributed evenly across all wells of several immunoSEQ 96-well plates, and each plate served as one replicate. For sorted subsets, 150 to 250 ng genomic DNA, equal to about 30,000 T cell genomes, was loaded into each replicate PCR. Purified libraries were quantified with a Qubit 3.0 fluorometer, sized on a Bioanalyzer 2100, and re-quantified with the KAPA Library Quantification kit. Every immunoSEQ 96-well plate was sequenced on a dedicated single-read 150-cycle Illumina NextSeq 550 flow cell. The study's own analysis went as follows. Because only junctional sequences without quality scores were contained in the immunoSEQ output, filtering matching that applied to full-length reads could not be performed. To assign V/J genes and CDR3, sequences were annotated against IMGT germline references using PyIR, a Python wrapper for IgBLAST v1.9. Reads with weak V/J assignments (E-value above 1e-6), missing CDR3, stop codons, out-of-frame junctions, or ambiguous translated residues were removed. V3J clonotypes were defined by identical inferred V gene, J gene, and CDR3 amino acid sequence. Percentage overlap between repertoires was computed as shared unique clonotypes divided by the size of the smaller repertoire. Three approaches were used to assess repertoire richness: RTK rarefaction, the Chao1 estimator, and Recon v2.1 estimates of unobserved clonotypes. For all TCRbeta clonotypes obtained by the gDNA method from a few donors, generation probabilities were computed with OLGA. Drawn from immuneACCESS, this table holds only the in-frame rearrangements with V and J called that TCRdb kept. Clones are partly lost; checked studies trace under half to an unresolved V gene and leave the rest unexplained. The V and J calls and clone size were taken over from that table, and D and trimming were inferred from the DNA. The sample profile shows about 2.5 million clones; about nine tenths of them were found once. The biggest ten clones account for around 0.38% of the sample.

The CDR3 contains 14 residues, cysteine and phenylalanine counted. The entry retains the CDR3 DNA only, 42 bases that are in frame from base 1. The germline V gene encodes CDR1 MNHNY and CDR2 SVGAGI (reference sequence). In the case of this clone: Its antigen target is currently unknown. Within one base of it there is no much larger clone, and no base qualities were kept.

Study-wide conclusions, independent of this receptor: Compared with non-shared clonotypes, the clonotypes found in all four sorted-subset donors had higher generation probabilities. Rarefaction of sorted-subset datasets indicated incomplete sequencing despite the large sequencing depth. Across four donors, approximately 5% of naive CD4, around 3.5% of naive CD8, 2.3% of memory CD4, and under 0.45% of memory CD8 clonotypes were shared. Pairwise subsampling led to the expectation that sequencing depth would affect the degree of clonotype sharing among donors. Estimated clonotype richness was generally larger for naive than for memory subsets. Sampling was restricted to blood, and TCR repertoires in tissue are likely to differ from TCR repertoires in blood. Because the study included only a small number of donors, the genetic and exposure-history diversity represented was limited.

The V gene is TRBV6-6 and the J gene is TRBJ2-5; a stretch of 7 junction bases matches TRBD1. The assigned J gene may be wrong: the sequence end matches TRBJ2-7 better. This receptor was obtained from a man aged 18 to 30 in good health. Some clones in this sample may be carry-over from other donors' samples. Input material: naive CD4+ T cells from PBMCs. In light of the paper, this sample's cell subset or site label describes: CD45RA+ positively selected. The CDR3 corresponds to CASTHRQGAHEQYF. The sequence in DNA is TGTGCCAGCACCCATAGACAGGGAGCTCACGAGCAGTACTTC.